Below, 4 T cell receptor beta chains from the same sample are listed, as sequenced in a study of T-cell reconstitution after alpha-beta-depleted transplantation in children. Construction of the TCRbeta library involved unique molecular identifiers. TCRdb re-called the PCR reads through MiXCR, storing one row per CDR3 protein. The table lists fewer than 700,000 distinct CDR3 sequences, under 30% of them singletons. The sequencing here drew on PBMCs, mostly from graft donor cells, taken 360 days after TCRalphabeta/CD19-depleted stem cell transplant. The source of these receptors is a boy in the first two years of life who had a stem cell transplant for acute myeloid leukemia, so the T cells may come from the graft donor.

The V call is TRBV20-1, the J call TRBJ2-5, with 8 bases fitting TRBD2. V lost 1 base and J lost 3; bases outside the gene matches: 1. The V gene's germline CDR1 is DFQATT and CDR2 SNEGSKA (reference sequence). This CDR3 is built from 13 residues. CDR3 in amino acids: CSARGSGEETQYF. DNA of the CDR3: TGCAGTGCTAGAGGTAGCGGGGAAGAGACCCAGTACTTC.

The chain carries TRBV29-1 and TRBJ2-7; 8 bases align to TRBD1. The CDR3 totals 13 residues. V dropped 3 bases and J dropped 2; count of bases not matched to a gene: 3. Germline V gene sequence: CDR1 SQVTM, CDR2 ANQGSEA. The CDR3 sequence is CSVERTGTYEQYF. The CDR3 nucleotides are TGCAGCGTTGAGAGGACAGGGACCTACGAGCAGTACTTC.

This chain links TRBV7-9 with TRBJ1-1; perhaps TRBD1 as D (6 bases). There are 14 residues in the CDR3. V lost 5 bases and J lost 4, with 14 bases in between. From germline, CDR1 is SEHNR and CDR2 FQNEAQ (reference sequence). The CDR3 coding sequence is TGTGCCAGCAGCCCAGGGGAGGTAGGCACTGAAGCTTTCTTT. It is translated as CASSPGEVGTEAFF.

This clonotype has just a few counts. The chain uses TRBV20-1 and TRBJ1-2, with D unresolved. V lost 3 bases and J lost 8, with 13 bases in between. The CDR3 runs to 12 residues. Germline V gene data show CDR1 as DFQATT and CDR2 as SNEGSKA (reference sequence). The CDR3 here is CSASPSFGGYTF. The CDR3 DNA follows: TGCAGTGCTAGCCCCTCGTTTGGGGGCTACACCTTC.